This T cell receptor (beta chain) was obtained from a study of vaccination and CD4 T cells after COVID-19. Sequenced with the Oncomine TCR Beta short-read assay was DNA taken from cultured CD4+ T cells. MiXCR, applied by TCRdb to the PCR reads, yields one record per CDR3 protein. Among about 20,000 distinct CDR3 sequences listed, 44% were seen once. Treatment described: roughly ten-day PBMC culture with coronavirus spike peptide pools or control peptides (ViraFEST assay). ViraFEST sequenced TCRs after peptide-pool expansion of antigen-specific T cells. A note on this clonotype: What it recognizes is unknown.

The V and J ends lost 2 bases and 7 bases respectively, with 15 bases between them. Germline-derived CDR1 and CDR2 are DFQATT and SNEGSKA (reference sequence). This CDR3 region has 14 residues. This TCR was recovered from a human donor who had recovered from COVID-19. The V gene is TRBV20-1, the J gene TRBJ2-1; D uncertain. The sequences come from CD4+ T cells from blood, cultured in vitro, collected before SARS-CoV-2 vaccination. CDR3 sequence reads: CSARQPGARNEQFF. The CDR3 DNA follows: TGCAGTGCTAGACAGCCGGGCGCCCGAAATGAGCAGTTCTTC.